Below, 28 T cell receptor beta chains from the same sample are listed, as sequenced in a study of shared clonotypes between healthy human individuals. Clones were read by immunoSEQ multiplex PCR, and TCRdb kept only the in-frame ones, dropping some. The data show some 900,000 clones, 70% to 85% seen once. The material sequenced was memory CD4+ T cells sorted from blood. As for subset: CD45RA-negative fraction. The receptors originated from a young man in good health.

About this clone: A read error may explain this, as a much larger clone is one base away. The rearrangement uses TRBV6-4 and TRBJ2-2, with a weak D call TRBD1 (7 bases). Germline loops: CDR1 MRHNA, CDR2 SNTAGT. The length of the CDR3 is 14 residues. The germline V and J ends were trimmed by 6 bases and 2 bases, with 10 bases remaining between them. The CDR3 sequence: CASRRDRNTGELFF. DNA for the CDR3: TGTGCCAGCAGGCGGGACAGAAACACCGGGGAGCTGTTTTTT.

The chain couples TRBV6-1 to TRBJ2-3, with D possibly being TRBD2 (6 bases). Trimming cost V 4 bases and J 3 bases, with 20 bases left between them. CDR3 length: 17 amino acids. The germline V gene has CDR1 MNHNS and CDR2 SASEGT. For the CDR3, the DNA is TGTGCCAGCAGTGCGGGATGGGGGGAGACATTTACAGATACGCAGTATTTT. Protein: CASSAGWGETFTDTQYF.

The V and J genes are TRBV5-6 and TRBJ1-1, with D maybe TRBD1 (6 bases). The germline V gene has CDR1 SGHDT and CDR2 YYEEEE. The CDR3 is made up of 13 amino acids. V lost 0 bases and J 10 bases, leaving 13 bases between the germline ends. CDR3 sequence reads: CASSLDYTGLAFF. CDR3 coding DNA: TGTGCCAGCAGCTTGGACTACACAGGGCTAGCTTTCTTT.

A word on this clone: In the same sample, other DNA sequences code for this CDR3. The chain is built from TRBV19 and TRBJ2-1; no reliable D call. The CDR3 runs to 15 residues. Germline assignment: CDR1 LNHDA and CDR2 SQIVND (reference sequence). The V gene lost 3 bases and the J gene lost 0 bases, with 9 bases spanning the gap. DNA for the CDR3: TGTGCCAGTAGTATTGGCAAGAGCTCCTACAATGAGCAGTTCTTC. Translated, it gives CASSIGKSSYNEQFF. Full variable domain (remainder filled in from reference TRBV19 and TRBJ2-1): DGGITQSPKYLFRKEGQNVTLSCEQNLNHDAMYWYRQDPGQGLRLIYYSQIVNDFQKGDIAEGYSVSREKKESFPLTVTSAQKNPTAFYLCASSIGKSSYNEQFFGPGTRLTVL.

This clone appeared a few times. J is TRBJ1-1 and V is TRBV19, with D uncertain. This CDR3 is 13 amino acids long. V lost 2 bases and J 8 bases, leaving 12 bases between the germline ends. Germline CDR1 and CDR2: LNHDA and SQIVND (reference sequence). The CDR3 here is CASSIIGAREAFF. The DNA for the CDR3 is TGTGCCAGTAGTATAATTGGAGCGAGGGAAGCTTTCTTT.

The DNA for the CDR3 is TGTGCCAGCAGTGGATCGGGCCACACTATCACAGATACGCAGTATTTT. Amino acids: CASSGSGHTITDTQYF. This chain joins TRBV25-1 and TRBJ2-3; D call uncertain. Trimming removed 4 bases from V and 2 bases from J, with 16 bases in between. The germline V gene encodes CDR1 MGHDK and CDR2 SYGVNS. The CDR3 totals 16 residues.

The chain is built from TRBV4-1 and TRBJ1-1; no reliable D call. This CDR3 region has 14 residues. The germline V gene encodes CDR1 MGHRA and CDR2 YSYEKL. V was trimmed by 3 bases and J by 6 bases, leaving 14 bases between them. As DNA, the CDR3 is TGCGCCAGCAGCCAGACACCGGTTATTTCTGAAGCTTTCTTT. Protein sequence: CASSQTPVISEAFF.

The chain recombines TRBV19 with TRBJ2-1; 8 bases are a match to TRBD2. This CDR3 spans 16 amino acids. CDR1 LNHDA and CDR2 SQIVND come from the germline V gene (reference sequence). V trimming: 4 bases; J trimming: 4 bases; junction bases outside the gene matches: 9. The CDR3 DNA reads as TGTGCCAGTAGTACTGACCTCCGGGAGGGGTACAATGAGCAGTTCTTC. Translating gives CASSTDLREGYNEQFF.

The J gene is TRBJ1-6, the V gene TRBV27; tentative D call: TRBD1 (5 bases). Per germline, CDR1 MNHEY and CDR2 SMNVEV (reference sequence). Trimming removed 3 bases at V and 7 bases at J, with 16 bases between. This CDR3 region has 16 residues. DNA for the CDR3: TGTGCCAGCAGTTTTGGTAGAGACAGAGGCAATTCACCCCTCCACTTT. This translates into CASSFGRDRGNSPLHF.

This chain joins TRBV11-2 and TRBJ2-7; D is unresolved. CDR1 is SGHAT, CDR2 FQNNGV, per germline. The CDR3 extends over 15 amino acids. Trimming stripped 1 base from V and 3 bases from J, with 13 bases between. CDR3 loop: CASSLGQSPFYEQYF. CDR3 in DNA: TGTGCCAGCAGCTTAGGGCAATCCCCCTTCTACGAGCAGTACTTC.

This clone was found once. CDR3 coding DNA: TGCGCCAGCAGCCAAGATACGCAGGGGGGGAGCAATCAGCCCCAGCATTTT. Translated, it gives CASSQDTQGGSNQPQHF. The genes are TRBV4-1 and TRBJ1-5; the match to TRBD1 covers 7 bases. The V and J ends lost 0 bases and 1 base, in that order; junction bases with no gene match: 6. CDR1 and CDR2 from the germline V gene are MGHRA and YSYEKL. The CDR3 loop spans 17 amino acids.

CDR3 loop: CAWSVVWGQAYEQYF. The CDR3 DNA reads as TGTGCCTGGAGTGTAGTTTGGGGTCAAGCCTACGAGCAGTACTTC. V and J are TRBV30 and TRBJ2-7; D not certain. In germline, CDR1 is GTSNPN, CDR2 SVGIG (reference sequence). This CDR3 region has 15 residues. Trimming removed 0 bases at V and 2 bases at J, with 14 bases between.

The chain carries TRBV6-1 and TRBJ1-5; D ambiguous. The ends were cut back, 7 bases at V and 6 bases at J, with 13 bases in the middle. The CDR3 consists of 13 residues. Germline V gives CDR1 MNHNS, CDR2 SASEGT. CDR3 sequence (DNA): TGTGCCAGCACTGAGGGTTCGGGTCAGCCCCAGCATTTT. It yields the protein CASTEGSGQPQHF.

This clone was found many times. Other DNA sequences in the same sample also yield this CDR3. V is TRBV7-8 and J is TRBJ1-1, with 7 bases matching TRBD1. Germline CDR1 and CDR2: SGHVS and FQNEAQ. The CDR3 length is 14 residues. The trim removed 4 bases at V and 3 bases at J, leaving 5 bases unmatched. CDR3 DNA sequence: TGTGCCAGCAGCTATTCACAGGGGTACACTGAAGCTTTCTTT. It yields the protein CASSYSQGYTEAFF.

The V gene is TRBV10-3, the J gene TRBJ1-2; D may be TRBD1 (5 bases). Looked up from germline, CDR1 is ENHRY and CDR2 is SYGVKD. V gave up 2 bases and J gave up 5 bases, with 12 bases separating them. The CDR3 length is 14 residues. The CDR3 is CAISEPGGGYGYTF. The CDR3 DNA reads TGTGCCATCAGTGAGCCGGGGGGTGGTTATGGCTACACCTTC.

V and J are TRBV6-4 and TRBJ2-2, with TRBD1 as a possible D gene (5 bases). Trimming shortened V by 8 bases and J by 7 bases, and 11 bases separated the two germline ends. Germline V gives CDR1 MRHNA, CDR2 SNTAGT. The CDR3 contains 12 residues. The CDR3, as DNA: TGTGCCAGCCTCAGGGTTATCGGGGAGCTGTTTTTT. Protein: CASLRVIGELFF.

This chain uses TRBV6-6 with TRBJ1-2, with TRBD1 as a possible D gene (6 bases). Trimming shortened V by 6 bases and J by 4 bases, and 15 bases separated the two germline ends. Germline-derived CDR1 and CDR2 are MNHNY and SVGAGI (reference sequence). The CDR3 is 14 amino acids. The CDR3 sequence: CASRPEGGFYGYTF. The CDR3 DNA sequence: TGTGCCAGCAGACCCGAGGGGGGCTTCTATGGCTACACCTTC.

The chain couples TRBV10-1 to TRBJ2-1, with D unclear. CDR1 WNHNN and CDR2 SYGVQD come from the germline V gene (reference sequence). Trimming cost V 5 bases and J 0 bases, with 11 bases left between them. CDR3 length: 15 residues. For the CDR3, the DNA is TGCGCCAGCAGTAAAGACCTGAGCTCCTACAATGAGCAGTTCTTC. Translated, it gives CASSKDLSSYNEQFF.

This chain's CDR3 is CASSQDAGGRGNSPLHF. The CDR3 nucleotides are TGCGCCAGCAGCCAAGATGCGGGGGGGCGCGGGAATTCACCCCTCCACTTT. The chain is built from TRBV4-3 and TRBJ1-6, with D perhaps matching TRBD1 (6 bases). CDR3 size: 17 residues. Germline CDR1 LGHNA, CDR2 YSLEER. Trimming stripped 0 bases from V and 7 bases from J, with 16 bases between.

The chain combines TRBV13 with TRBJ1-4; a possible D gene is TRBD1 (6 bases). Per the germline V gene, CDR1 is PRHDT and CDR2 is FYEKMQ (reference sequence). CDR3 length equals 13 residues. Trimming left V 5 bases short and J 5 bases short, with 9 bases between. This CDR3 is CASSQGRNEKLFF. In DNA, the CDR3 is TGTGCCAGCAGCCAGGGGCGGAATGAAAAACTGTTTTTT.

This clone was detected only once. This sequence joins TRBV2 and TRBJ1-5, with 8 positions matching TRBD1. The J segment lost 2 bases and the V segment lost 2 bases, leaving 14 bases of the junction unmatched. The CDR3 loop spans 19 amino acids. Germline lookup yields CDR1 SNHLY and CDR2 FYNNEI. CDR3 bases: TGTGCCAGCAGTGAATTTAGACAGGGGATTGGGAGAGGCAATCAGCCCCAGCATTTT. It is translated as CASSEFRQGIGRGNQPQHF.

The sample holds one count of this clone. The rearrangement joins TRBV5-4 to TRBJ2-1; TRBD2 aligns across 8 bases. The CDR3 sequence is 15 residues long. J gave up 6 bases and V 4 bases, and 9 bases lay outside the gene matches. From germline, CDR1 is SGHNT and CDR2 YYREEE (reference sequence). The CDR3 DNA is TGTGCCAGCAGCCGAGCACTAGCGGAAGGCAATGAGCAGTTCTTC. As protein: CASSRALAEGNEQFF.

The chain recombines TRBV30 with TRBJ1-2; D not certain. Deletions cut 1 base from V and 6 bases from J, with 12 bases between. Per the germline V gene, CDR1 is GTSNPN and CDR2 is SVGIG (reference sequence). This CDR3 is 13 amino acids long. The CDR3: CAWSALARDGYTF. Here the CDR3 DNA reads TGTGCCTGGAGTGCTCTTGCCAGAGATGGCTACACCTTC.

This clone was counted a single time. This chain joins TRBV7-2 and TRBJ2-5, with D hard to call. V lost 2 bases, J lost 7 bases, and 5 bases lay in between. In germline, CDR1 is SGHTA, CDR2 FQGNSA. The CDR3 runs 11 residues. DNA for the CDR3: TGTGCCAGCAGCTTACTGGGGACCCAGTACTTC. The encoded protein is CASSLLGTQYF. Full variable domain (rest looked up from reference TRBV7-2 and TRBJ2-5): GAGVSQSPSNKVTEKGKDVELRCDPISGHTALYWYRQSLGQGLEFLIYFQGNSAPDKSGLPSDRFSAERTGGSVSTLTIQRTQQEDSAVYLCASSLLGTQYFGPGTRLLVL.

The CDR3 nucleotides are TGCGCCAGCAGCTCAACGACAGGCCGATTTGCTGAAGCTTTCTTT. This sequence encodes CASSSTTGRFAEAFF. The chain combines TRBV5-1 with TRBJ1-1; possible D gene TRBD1, 6 bases. The CDR3 runs 15 residues. V was trimmed by 3 bases and J by 6 bases, leaving 18 bases between them. CDR1 and CDR2 (germline): SGHRS, YFSETQ.

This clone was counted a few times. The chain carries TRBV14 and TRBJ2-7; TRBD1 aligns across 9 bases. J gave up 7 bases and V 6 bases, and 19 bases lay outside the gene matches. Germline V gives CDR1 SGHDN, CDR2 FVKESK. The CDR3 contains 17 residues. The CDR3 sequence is CASSSLPGQGSLSEQYF. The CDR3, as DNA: TGTGCCAGCAGTTCACTCCCGGGACAGGGCTCATTATCGGAGCAGTACTTC.

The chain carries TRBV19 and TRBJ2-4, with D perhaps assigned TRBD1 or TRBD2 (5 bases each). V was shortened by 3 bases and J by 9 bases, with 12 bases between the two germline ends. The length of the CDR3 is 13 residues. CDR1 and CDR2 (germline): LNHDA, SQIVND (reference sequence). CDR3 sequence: CASSIMGVSIQYF. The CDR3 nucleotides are TGTGCCAGTAGTATTATGGGGGTTAGCATTCAGTACTTC.

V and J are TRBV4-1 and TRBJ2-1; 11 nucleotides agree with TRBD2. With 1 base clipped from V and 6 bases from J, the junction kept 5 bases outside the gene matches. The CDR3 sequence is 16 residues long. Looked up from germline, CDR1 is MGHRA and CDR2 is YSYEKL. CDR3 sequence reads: CASSQGPSGGLNEQFF. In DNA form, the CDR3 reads TGCGCCAGCAGCCAAGGACCTAGCGGGGGGCTCAATGAGCAGTTCTTC.